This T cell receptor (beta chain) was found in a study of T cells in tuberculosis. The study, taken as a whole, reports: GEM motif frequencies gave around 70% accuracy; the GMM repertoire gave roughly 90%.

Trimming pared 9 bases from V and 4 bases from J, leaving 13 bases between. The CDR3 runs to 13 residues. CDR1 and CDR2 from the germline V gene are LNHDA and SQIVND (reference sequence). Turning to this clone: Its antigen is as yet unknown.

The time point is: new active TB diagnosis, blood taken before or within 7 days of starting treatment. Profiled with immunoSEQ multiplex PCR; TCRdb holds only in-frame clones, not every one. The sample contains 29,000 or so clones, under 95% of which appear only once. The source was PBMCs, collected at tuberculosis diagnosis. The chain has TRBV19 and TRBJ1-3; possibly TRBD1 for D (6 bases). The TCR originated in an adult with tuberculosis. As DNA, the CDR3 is TGTGCCAGGCCCGCGGGGGCGGGAAACACCATATATTTT. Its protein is CARPAGAGNTIYF.